These 25 T cell receptor beta chains were sequenced from one sample in a study. TRBV12-4/TRBJ1-2 clonotypes were amplified with adaptor-ligated barcode primers. TCRdb re-analysed the multiplex PCR reads in MiXCR, keeping a single row per CDR3 protein. The data hold 1,500 to 2,500 distinct CDR3 sequences, with around 1.2% observed a single time. The sequencing input was naive CD4+ T cells sorted from blood. As for subset: naive CD4+ T cells, CD4+CD45RA+CD25-. These receptors were collected from a female donor with breast cancer.

This clonotype counts as medium-sized (0.01 to 0.1%). The gene calls are TRBV12-3 or TRBV12-4 and TRBJ1-2, with D possibly being TRBD1 (5 bases). V dropped 2 bases and J dropped 8 bases, with 12 bases sitting between them. The CDR3 extends over 13 amino acids. CDR3 protein: CASSLSGTKGYTF. In nucleotides, the CDR3 is TGTGCCAGCAGTTTATCTGGGACCAAAGGCTACACCTTC.

Within the sample, this clonotype is large. The V gene is TRBV12-3 or TRBV12-4, the J gene TRBJ1-2; D is unclear. The CDR3 has 11 amino acids. V lost 5 bases and J 8 bases, leaving 9 bases between the germline ends. The CDR3 reads CASSGNRGYTF. The CDR3 DNA is TGTGCCAGCAGTGGGAATCGGGGCTACACCTTC.

In its sample, this clonotype ranks as medium-sized. The rearrangement uses TRBV12-3 or TRBV12-4 and TRBJ1-2, with 7 bases lining up with TRBD1. This CDR3 has 18 residues. V trimming: 4 bases; J trimming: 0 bases; junction bases outside the gene matches: 14. The CDR3, as DNA: TGTGCCAGCAGTTCGAACCGGGACAGCCTCTCCACTAACTATGGCTACACCTTC. Its translation is CASSSNRDSLSTNYGYTF.

The table lists this clonotype with a few counts. The chain carries TRBV12-3 or TRBV12-4 and TRBJ1-2; D is possibly TRBD1 (6 bases). CDR3 size: 13 residues. Trimming removed 3 bases at V and 8 bases at J, with 13 bases between. The CDR3 reads CASSLTGMSGYTF. The CDR3 DNA is TGTGCCAGCAGTTTGACAGGAATGAGCGGCTACACCTTC.

By share of the sample, this clonotype is medium-sized (0.01 to 0.1%). The J gene is TRBJ1-2, the V gene TRBV12-3 or TRBV12-4; maybe TRBD1 (5 bases). Trimming left V 9 bases short and J 5 bases short, with 10 bases between. The CDR3 extends over 11 amino acids. CDR3 nucleotide sequence: TGTGCCAGTCTTGCAGGGTATGGCTACACCTTC. Translating it yields CASLAGYGYTF.

This clonotype was counted between two and nine times. One end of the junction does not line up with germline, which may come from a read error. The chain has TRBV12-3 or TRBV12-4 and TRBJ1-2; D might be TRBD1 (5 bases). The CDR3 spans 16 residues. The CDR3: CVSSPQGRNANYGYTF. CDR3 nucleotide sequence: TGTGTCAGCAGTCCTCAGGGACGGAACGCTAACTATGGCTACACCTTC.

By sample share, this clonotype is medium-sized. The chain carries TRBV12-3 or TRBV12-4 and TRBJ1-2; 7 bases fit TRBD1. J lost 7 bases, V lost 3 bases, and 5 bases had no gene match. The CDR3 is made up of 13 amino acids. The CDR3 is CASSFRQGSGYTF. CDR3 nucleotides: TGTGCCAGCAGTTTCCGACAGGGCTCTGGCTACACCTTC.

In its sample, this clonotype ranks as medium-sized. The chain links TRBV12-3 or TRBV12-4 to TRBJ1-2; 7 bases fit TRBD1. The J segment lost 9 bases and the V segment lost 2 bases, leaving 15 bases of the junction unmatched. The CDR3 has 16 residues. CDR3 DNA sequence: TGTGCCAGCAGTTTAAATCTTATGGCGGGACAGCTGAGCTACACCTTC. It encodes CASSLNLMAGQLSYTF.

There are many counts of this clonotype. The junction differs from germline at one of its ends, possibly a read error. The chain couples TRBV12-3 or TRBV12-4 to TRBJ1-2, with a weak D call TRBD1 (5 bases). This CDR3 region has 13 residues. Here the CDR3 DNA reads TGTGCTAGCAGGCTGGGACGGAACTATGGCTACACCTTC. Translating gives CASRLGRNYGYTF.

This clonotype is classed as medium-sized. V is TRBV12-3 or TRBV12-4 and J is TRBJ1-2; D uncertain. The CDR3 is made up of 13 amino acids. V shed 5 bases and J shed 4 bases, with 11 bases lying between them. DNA for the CDR3: TGTGCCAGCAGTCCCGCGCAAGGCTATGGCTACACCTTC. It specifies CASSPAQGYGYTF.

In this sample, this clonotype is medium-sized. This chain links TRBV12-3 or TRBV12-4 with TRBJ1-2; 7 nucleotides line up with TRBD1. The CDR3 length is 14 residues. Trimming cost V 4 bases and J 2 bases; bases outside gene matches: 4. CDR3 nucleotides: TGTGCCAGCAGTTCTCCGACAGGGAACTATGGCTACACCTTC. The encoded protein is CASSSPTGNYGYTF.

This clonotype is termed large. The chain links TRBV12-3 or TRBV12-4 to TRBJ1-2, with D uncertain. There are 11 residues in the CDR3. Trimming removed 5 bases at V and 4 bases at J, with 5 bases between. Here the CDR3 reads CASSNGYGYTF. CDR3 DNA sequence: TGTGCCAGCAGTAATGGCTATGGCTACACCTTC.

This clonotype is labeled medium-sized. This chain links TRBV12-3 or TRBV12-4 with TRBJ1-2, with D unresolved. CDR3 length: 13 amino acids. Trimming pared 3 bases from V and 4 bases from J, leaving 9 bases between. CDR3 protein: CASSLSQLYGYTF. CDR3 nucleotides: TGTGCCAGCAGTTTGAGTCAGCTCTATGGCTACACCTTC.

This clonotype is classed as medium-sized. The V call is TRBV12-3 or TRBV12-4, the J call TRBJ1-2; D is uncertain. Between the trimmed V and J ends, which lost 4 bases and 4 bases, there was a span of 7 bases. This CDR3 has 12 residues. Here the CDR3 DNA reads TGTGCCAGCAGTTCGACGAGCTATGGCTACACCTTC. It codes for CASSSTSYGYTF.

Here the CDR3 DNA reads TGTGCCAGCCGACCTGACAGGTCTAAACGTGGCTACACCTTC. Encoded protein: CASRPDRSKRGYTF. The gene calls are TRBV12-3 or TRBV12-4 and TRBJ1-2; possible D gene TRBD1, 6 bases. CDR3 size: 14 residues. V was clipped by 8 bases and J by 7 bases, with 20 bases between them.

By sample fraction, this clonotype is medium-sized (0.01 to 0.1%). The genes are TRBV12-3 or TRBV12-4 and TRBJ1-2; tentative D call: TRBD1 (6 bases). Trimming cost V 6 bases and J 2 bases, with 10 bases left between them. The CDR3 is 13 amino acids. This CDR3 is CASRLDSNYGYTF. The CDR3 region has the DNA TGTGCCAGCAGACTGGACAGCAACTATGGCTACACCTTC.

The genes are TRBV12-3 or TRBV12-4 and TRBJ1-2; a weak D match, TRBD1 (6 bases). This CDR3 is 14 amino acids long. V was shortened by 6 bases and J by 4 bases, with 15 bases between the two germline ends. The CDR3 DNA is TGTGCCAGCAGCTCTAACGGACAGCTCTATGGCTACACCTTC. It yields the protein CASSSNGQLYGYTF.

This clonotype came up many times. The J gene is TRBJ1-2, the V gene TRBV12-3 or TRBV12-4; no firm D call. This CDR3 has 11 amino acids. Trimming shortened V by 7 bases and J by 4 bases, and 7 bases separated the two germline ends. CDR3: CASKRIYGYTF. The DNA of the CDR3 is TGTGCCAGCAAGAGAATCTATGGCTACACCTTC.

This clonotype is categorized as medium-sized (0.01 to 0.1%). This sequence joins TRBV12-3 or TRBV12-4 and TRBJ1-2; weak D call: TRBD1 (5 bases). Trimming removed 5 bases from V and 4 bases from J, with 11 bases in between. The CDR3 is made up of 13 amino acids. CDR3 DNA: TGTGCCAGCAGTCGGGACCGCCTCTATGGCTACACCTTC. Protein: CASSRDRLYGYTF.

This clonotype rates as medium-sized. The chain employs TRBV12-3 or TRBV12-4 and TRBJ1-2, with D tentatively TRBD1 (5 bases). The CDR3 runs 12 residues. Trimming removed 3 bases from V and 7 bases from J, with 9 bases in between. CDR3 nucleotide sequence: TGTGCCAGCAGTTTCCAGGGTGCTGGCTACACCTTC. Translated: CASSFQGAGYTF.

This clonotype is termed medium-sized. This chain uses TRBV12-3 or TRBV12-4 with TRBJ1-2; D is unclear. The CDR3 spans 14 residues. V lost 2 bases to trimming and J lost 6 bases, with 13 bases between them. CDR3 sequence reads: CASSLMLPNNGYTF. The CDR3 nucleotides are TGTGCCAGCAGTTTAATGCTCCCGAACAATGGCTACACCTTC.

Within the sample, this clonotype is medium-sized. V usage is TRBV12-3 or TRBV12-4 and J usage is TRBJ1-2; perhaps TRBD1 as D (5 bases). This CDR3 is 11 amino acids long. V shed 6 bases and J shed 8 bases, with 10 bases lying between them. Here the CDR3 reads CASSQGGGYTF. CDR3 bases: TGTGCCAGCAGCCAGGGTGGCGGCTACACCTTC.

Judged by abundance, this clonotype is medium-sized. J is TRBJ1-2 and V is TRBV12-3 or TRBV12-4; 7 nucleotides align to TRBD1. The V gene end was trimmed by 6 bases and the J gene end by 6 bases; junction bases not matched to a gene: 10. The CDR3 sequence is 14 residues long. DNA for the CDR3: TGTGCCAGCAGCCATACCCAGGGACAGCATGGCTACACCTTC. Amino acid sequence: CASSHTQGQHGYTF.

This clonotype has a handful of counts. The rearrangement uses TRBV12-3 or TRBV12-4 and TRBJ1-2, with unresolved D. V lost 6 bases, J lost 4 bases, and 9 bases lay in between. The CDR3 loop spans 12 amino acids. The CDR3 region has the DNA TGTGCCAGCAGGAATAACGGCTATGGCTACACCTTC. Protein sequence: CASRNNGYGYTF.

By sample fraction, this clonotype is medium-sized. The chain has TRBV12-3 or TRBV12-4 and TRBJ1-2; D unresolved. The CDR3 is 17 residues long. V was trimmed by 1 base and J by 0 bases, leaving 15 bases between them. The CDR3 protein is CASSLEGRSSSNYGYTF. In DNA, the CDR3 is TGTGCCAGCAGTTTAGAGGGCAGGAGCTCCTCTAACTATGGCTACACCTTC.